This is a list of T cell receptor beta chains from one sample in a study of blood T cell repertoires in COVID-19. The repertoire was sequenced with immunoSEQ multiplex PCR; TCRdb's copy has only in-frame clones and lacks some. The sample has about 150,000 clones, 70% to 90% seen once. Sequencing used peripheral blood. These receptors came from a woman between 65 and 79 years old with acute or convalescent COVID-19. Both conserved end residues are part of each CDR3. The order of the fields is clone size, D gene, V gene, J gene, CDR3 protein, CDR3 DNA. The D gene is left open where the match is weak. Size tells how often a clone was seen (once, few, many) or the class of an expanded clone, and some rows leave it out.

.	TRBD2	TRBV11-2	TRBJ2-1	CASRLSGGAYNEQFF	TGTGCCAGCAGACTTAGCGGGGGGGCGTACAATGAGCAGTTCTTC
.	TRBD1	TRBV2	TRBJ1-2	CASSEGGTGVSYGYTF	TGTGCCAGCAGTGAGGGAGGGACAGGAGTCTCCTATGGCTACACCTTC
.	TRBD1	TRBV7-2	TRBJ2-2	CASRPTGGAGELFF	TGTGCCAGCAGACCCACAGGGGGAGCCGGGGAGCTGTTTTTT
.	TRBD1	TRBV3-1/TRBV3-2	TRBJ2-7	CASSLGTGGHEQYF	TGTGCCAGCAGCCTGGGGACAGGGGGCCACGAGCAGTACTTC
.	TRBD1	TRBV11-1	TRBJ1-1	CASSLVVDRVRAEAFF	TGTGCCAGCAGCTTAGTCGTGGACAGGGTCCGGGCGGAAGCTTTCTTT
once	.	TRBV28	TRBJ1-6	CASSRQELGSYNSPLHF	TGTGCCAGCAGTCGACAGGAACTCGGGTCCTATAATTCACCCCTCCACTTT
.	TRBD1	TRBV5-6	TRBJ1-3	CASSLWDRAPSGNTIYF	TGTGCCAGCAGCTTGTGGGACAGGGCCCCCTCTGGAAACACCATATATTTT
.	.	TRBV30	TRBJ1-4	CAYASGLVREKLFF	TGTGCCTACGCGAGTGGTCTCGTAAGAGAAAAACTGTTTTTT
.	.	TRBV10-1	TRBJ1-1	CASSERGNTEAFF	TGCGCCAGCAGTGAAAGGGGGAACACTGAAGCTTTCTTT
few	.	TRBV7-8	TRBJ1-5	CASTHKSGTFSNQPQHF	TGTGCCAGCACCCATAAGTCAGGCACTTTTAGCAATCAGCCCCAGCATTTT
few	TRBD1	TRBV10-3	TRBJ1-2	CAISPGTGGYGYTF	TGTGCCATCAGCCCCGGGACAGGGGGCTATGGCTACACCTTC
few	TRBD1	TRBV18	TRBJ1-6	CASSPFGTGGGSPLHF	TGTGCCAGCTCACCCTTCGGGACAGGGGGCGGTTCACCCCTCCACTTT
once	.	TRBV7-2	TRBJ1-2	CASSLDPGGRNYGYTF	TGTGCCAGCAGCTTAGATCCGGGGGGCCGGAACTATGGCTACACCTTC
.	TRBD1	TRBV2	TRBJ1-5	CASGGTENQPQHF	TGTGCCAGCGGGGGGACAGAAAATCAGCCCCAGCATTTT
.	.	TRBV19	TRBJ2-5	CASSMPRETQYF	TGTGCCAGTAGTATGCCCAGGGAGACCCAGTACTTC
.	TRBD1	TRBV10-3	TRBJ1-2	CAISGSGGYYTF	TGTGCCATCAGTGGGTCAGGGGGCTACTACACCTTC
.	.	TRBV7-8	TRBJ2-3	CASSLGHNTDTQYF	TGTGCCAGCAGCCTAGGACATAACACAGATACGCAGTATTTT
.	.	TRBV19	TRBJ1-2	CASSPTGAILYGYTF	TGTGCCAGTAGCCCGACAGGAGCAATTCTCTATGGCTACACCTTC
.	TRBD2	TRBV2	TRBJ2-3	CASSDARTSGGAGTSTDTQYF	TGTGCCAGCAGTGATGCTAGGACTAGCGGGGGGGCGGGTACTAGCACAGATACGCAGTATTTT
.	TRBD2	TRBV11-1	TRBJ2-1	CASRVAGSNHEQFF	TGTGCCAGCAGGGTAGCGGGGAGTAACCATGAGCAGTTCTTC
.	TRBD1	TRBV29-1	TRBJ1-5	CSVKQGGDQPQHF	TGCAGCGTCAAACAGGGGGGGGATCAGCCCCAGCATTTT
.	.	TRBV5-1	TRBJ2-2	CASSVVTGSNTGELFF	TGCGCCAGCAGCGTTGTTACAGGGAGCAACACCGGGGAGCTGTTTTTT
.	.	TRBV7-9	TRBJ1-1	CASSSRVLGTEAFF	TGTGCCAGCAGCTCCAGGGTTTTGGGCACTGAAGCTTTCTTT
once	TRBD1	TRBV4-3	TRBJ1-3	CASSLGQGAGNTIYF	TGCGCCAGCAGCCTCGGACAGGGGGCTGGAAACACCATATATTTT
.	TRBD1	TRBV15	TRBJ2-4	CATSSDRARTGAKNIQYF	TGTGCCACCAGCAGCGACAGGGCGCGAACAGGGGCCAAAAACATTCAGTACTTC
.	.	TRBV5-1	TRBJ2-7	CASRRIHQGSSYEQYF	TGCGCCAGCAGGCGGATACACCAGGGGAGCTCCTACGAGCAGTACTTC
.	TRBD2	TRBV6-5	TRBJ2-4	CASSSSGVPKNIQYF	TGTGCCAGCAGTTCTAGCGGGGTCCCCAAAAACATTCAGTACTTC
.	TRBD1	TRBV19	TRBJ1-5	CATRDRGLNQPQHF	TGTGCCACCCGCGACAGGGGCCTTAATCAGCCCCAGCATTTT
.	.	TRBV5-4	TRBJ2-1	CASSLGGPRYNEQFF	TGTGCCAGCAGCTTGGGGGGGCCACGATACAATGAGCAGTTCTTC
once	.	TRBV5-1	TRBJ1-2	CASSLSPSSYGYTF	TGCGCCAGCAGCTTGAGCCCTTCTAGCTATGGCTACACCTTC
.	.	TRBV3-1/TRBV3-2	TRBJ2-1	CASSQVTTGMFF	TGTGCCAGCAGCCAAGTCACGACGGGGATGTTCTTC
.	TRBD1	TRBV7-9	TRBJ2-1	CASSSWTGVNEQFF	TGTGCCAGCAGCTCCTGGACAGGGGTCAATGAGCAGTTCTTC
once	TRBD2	TRBV6-6	TRBJ2-3	CASSYITSGTDTQYF	TGTGCCAGCAGTTATATCACTAGCGGCACAGATACGCAGTATTTT
.	.	TRBV5-6	TRBJ1-6	CASSRDSSYNSPLHF	TGTGCCAGCAGCCGCGACTCCTCCTATAATTCACCCCTCCACTTT
.	.	TRBV5-4	TRBJ2-5	CASSPKAGSPGETQYF	TGTGCCAGCAGCCCTAAAGCGGGCTCCCCAGGAGAGACCCAGTACTTC
.	TRBD2	TRBV30	TRBJ2-2	CAWSIPGLPNTGELFF	TGTGCCTGGAGCATACCGGGACTACCGAACACCGGGGAGCTGTTTTTT
.	TRBD2	TRBV11-2	TRBJ2-2	CASSTSSGGTGELFF	TGTGCCAGCAGCACATCTAGCGGGGGAACCGGGGAGCTGTTTTTT
.	TRBD1	TRBV27	TRBJ2-7	CASSRQGTGFGGQYF	TGTGCCAGCAGTAGACAAGGGACAGGGTTTGGAGGGCAGTACTTC
.	.	TRBV11-2	TRBJ2-1	CASSPRTGNYNEQFF	TGTGCCAGCAGCCCCCGGACTGGGAACTACAATGAGCAGTTCTTC
.	.	TRBV27	TRBJ2-5	CASSPTGIWAGVKETQYF	TGTGCCAGCAGTCCAACGGGTATATGGGCAGGGGTAAAAGAGACCCAGTACTTC